This T cell receptor beta chain was retrieved from a study of T cells and Merkel cell carcinoma outcomes (TCRdb year 2020). Describing the broader study: The study examined the tumor T-cell repertoire together with T-cell density as predictors of clinical outcome in patients with Merkel cell carcinoma.

Samples came from patients with Merkel cell carcinoma. Points the paper makes about the study in general: Clinical outcomes in Merkel cell carcinoma patients were reported to be predicted by T-cell repertoire features combined with T-cell density.

V drops 3 bases and J drops 6 bases, leaving 9 bases in between. CDR1 KGHSH and CDR2 LQKENI are derived from the germline V gene. From the cysteine through the phenylalanine, the CDR3 covers 12 amino acids. The retained sequence is limited to the CDR3, 36 bases, with the frame set at the first base. Receptor libraries were prepared by the immunoSEQ multiplex PCR assay. What TCRdb holds here is the immuneACCESS table cut down to in-frame rearrangements. Part of the clones is not present; checked against another copy, under half of the missing clones reflect an unresolved V gene, and the others are unexplained. The sample table lists a few thousand clones, more than 70% of them with a count of one. The ten top clones hold 5.5% to 7% of the sample. In the case of this clone: Its antigen specificity is not known. Base qualities are not provided; no much larger clone lies one nucleotide away.

This TCR derives from a human donor with Merkel cell carcinoma. Recombination connected TRBV18 to TRBJ2-7; 5 matching bases give a weak D call of TRBD2. What was sequenced was tumor tissue from Merkel cell carcinoma. CDR3 protein: CASSPLLAEQYF. Read as DNA, the sequence is TGTGCCAGCTCACCCCTTCTAGCCGAGCAGTACTTC.